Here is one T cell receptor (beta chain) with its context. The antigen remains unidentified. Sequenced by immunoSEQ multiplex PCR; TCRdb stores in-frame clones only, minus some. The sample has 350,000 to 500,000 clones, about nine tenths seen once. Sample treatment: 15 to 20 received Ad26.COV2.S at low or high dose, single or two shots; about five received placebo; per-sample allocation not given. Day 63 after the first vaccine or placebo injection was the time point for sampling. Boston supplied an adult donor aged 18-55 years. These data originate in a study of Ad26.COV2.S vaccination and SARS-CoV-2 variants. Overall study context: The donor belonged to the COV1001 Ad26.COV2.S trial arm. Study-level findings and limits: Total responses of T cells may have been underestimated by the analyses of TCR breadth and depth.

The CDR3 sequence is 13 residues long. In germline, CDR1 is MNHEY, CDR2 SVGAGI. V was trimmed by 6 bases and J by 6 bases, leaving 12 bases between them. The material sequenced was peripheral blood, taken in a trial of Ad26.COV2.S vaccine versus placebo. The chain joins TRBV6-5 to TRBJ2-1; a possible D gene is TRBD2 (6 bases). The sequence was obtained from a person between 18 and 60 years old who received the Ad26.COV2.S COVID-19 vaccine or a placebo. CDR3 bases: TGTGCCAGCAGAGGCGGGACTCTCAATGAGCAGTTCTTC. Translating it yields CASRGGTLNEQFF.